In this sample, the clone carrying this T cell receptor (beta chain) turned up many times. Its antigen is not known. The sample belongs to a study of T cell repertoires in cytomegalovirus infection. Turning to the study itself: A matching HLA type, together with CMV infection, was signaled by public TCR beta signatures.

Study-wide points: Predominance within the ex vivo response was attributable to HLA-C-restricted CMV-specific TCR beta clonotypes. Using cumulative public TCR beta family frequency, the authors identified those who carried CMV together with the relevant HLA.

TCRdb called the reads again in MiXCR, with one record for every CDR3 protein. The sample gives almost 550,000 distinct CDR3 sequences, approximately 17% of which show up once; 20% to 30% is in the top ten. The CDR3 loop spans 16 amino acids. The V gene lost 0 bases and the J gene lost 4 bases, with 15 bases spanning the gap. The germline CDR1 and CDR2 sequences are SEHNR and FQNEAQ (reference sequence). This TCR was sampled from a human donor in good health (CMV status not recorded). Some clones in this sample may be carry-over from other donors' samples. Sequenced input: CD8+ T cells from PBMCs. The chain carries TRBV7-9 and TRBJ1-1; D call uncertain. Here the CDR3 reads CASSLARISGSTEAFF. CDR3 bases: TGTGCCAGCAGCTTAGCGCGAATTTCGGGGTCCACTGAAGCTTTCTTT.